A selection of T cell receptor beta chains follows, all from one sample in a study of metastatic and nonmetastatic thyroid tumors. With MiXCR, TCRdb called clones anew from the PCR reads. The sample yields around 23,000 clones, roughly 24% seen once. Sequenced sample: blood. The receptors shown here come from a male donor with papillary thyroid cancer or a benign thyroid nodule (not recorded which). Some clones in this sample may be carry-over from other donors' samples. Both conserved end residues are part of each CDR3. Each record gives: D gene, V gene, J gene, clone size, CDR3 protein, CDR3 DNA. D genes are given only for firm matches. The listing skips clone size in some rows; elsewhere it reads once, few, many or a size class.

.	TRBV10-3	TRBJ1-1	many	CAIQPTGRTEAFF	TGTGCCATTCAACCTACAGGGAGAACTGAAGCTTTCTTT
.	TRBV5-1	TRBJ2-1	.	CASSLVGHHYNEQFF	TGCGCCAGCAGCTTGGTGGGACACCACTACAATGAGCAGTTCTTC
TRBD1	TRBV7-3	TRBJ2-3	.	CASSTQGAAREQYF	TGTGCCAGCAGCACTCAGGGGGCGGCGAGGGAGCAGTATTTT
TRBD1	TRBV20-1	TRBJ1-2	.	CNAWGGDSQGDGYTF	TGCAACGCCTGGGGGGGGGACAGCCAGGGAGATGGCTACACCTTC
.	TRBV6-5	TRBJ2-7	.	CASSSRTGRSYEQYF	TGTGCCAGCAGTTCCCGCACCGGTCGCTCCTACGAGCAGTACTTC
.	TRBV5-1	TRBJ2-1	many	CASSPADLRGEQFF	TGCGCCAGCAGTCCCGCCGACCTTAGAGGTGAGCAGTTCTTC
TRBD1	TRBV7-9	TRBJ2-4	many	CASSLGRGPGTKNIQYF	TGTGCCAGCAGCTTAGGTAGGGGGCCGGGAACCAAAAACATTCAGTACTTC
TRBD1	TRBV7-6	TRBJ2-7	many	CASSWGQGDYEQYF	TGTGCCAGCAGCTGGGGACAGGGGGACTACGAGCAGTACTTC
.	TRBV11-2	TRBJ2-1	once	CASSLDPPTEQFF	TGTGCCAGCAGCTTAGATCCGCCGACAGAGCAGTTCTTC
.	TRBV6-1	TRBJ2-7	few	CASTDGHEQYF	TGTGCCAGCACCGACGGCCACGAGCAGTACTTC
TRBD1	TRBV12-3/TRBV12-4	TRBJ2-7	few	CASSSWDSSYEQYF	TGTGCCAGCAGTTCCTGGGACAGCTCCTACGAGCAGTACTTC
.	TRBV7-7	TRBJ2-2	many	CASSLATTGELFF	TGTGCTAGCAGCTTAGCCACAACCGGGGAGCTGTTTTTT
.	TRBV18	TRBJ1-1	many	CASSPVPSSQTEAFF	TGTGCCAGCTCACCGGTCCCCTCCTCCCAAACTGAAGCTTTCTTT
.	TRBV20-1	TRBJ2-7	once	CSARQGYEQYF	TGCAGTGCTAGACAGGGGTACGAGCAGTACTTC
TRBD1	TRBV7-9	TRBJ2-1	many	CASSPRMGTGQEDSFMKQFF	TGTGCCAGCAGCCCAAGGATGGGGACAGGGCAGGAAGACTCCTTCATGAAGCAGTTCTTC
.	TRBV6-2/TRBV6-3	TRBJ1-6	few	CASSYTRPLGTSPLHF	TGTGCCAGCAGTTACACCCGTCCCTTGGGGACTTCACCCCTCCACTTT
TRBD1	TRBV27	TRBJ2-7	few	CASKYGGQGSPYEQYF	TGTGCCAGCAAATATGGAGGACAGGGGTCTCCCTACGAGCAGTACTTC
.	TRBV5-1	TRBJ1-3	many	CASSSDNTGNTIYF	TGCGCCAGCAGCTCCGACAATACTGGAAACACCATATATTTT
.	TRBV7-8	TRBJ2-3	.	CASTGLSADTQYF	TGTGCCAGCACGGGGCTTAGTGCAGATACGCAGTATTTT
.	TRBV10-3	TRBJ2-1	.	CAISERESFNEQFF	TGTGCCATCAGTGAGCGGGAGAGCTTCAATGAGCAGTTCTTC
TRBD2	TRBV11-1	TRBJ2-7	.	CASSWGGGVVQGWNEQYF	TGTGCCAGCAGCTGGGGGGGAGGTGTTGTGCAGGGATGGAATGAGCAGTACTTC
.	TRBV12-3/TRBV12-4	TRBJ2-7	many	CASSLGAGPRSYEQYF	TGTGCCAGCAGTTTAGGGGCAGGCCCGAGGTCCTACGAGCAGTACTTC
TRBD1	TRBV27	TRBJ2-7	few	CASRSLNGGTGCEQYF	TGTGCCAGCAGAAGTTTAAATGGCGGGACAGGGTGCGAGCAGTACTTC
TRBD2	TRBV29-1	TRBJ2-3	.	CSYEGSREAGVVAGTQYF	TGCAGCTATGAAGGGAGTCGGGAGGCCGGGGTGGTAGCAGGTACGCAGTATTTT
TRBD2	TRBV6-5	TRBJ2-1	.	CASSYGVAGGGTEQFF	TGTGCAAGCAGTTACGGGGTAGCGGGAGGGGGTACGGAGCAGTTCTTC
TRBD1	TRBV20-1	TRBJ1-2	.	CSARGTGTAFLGYTF	TGCAGTGCTAGAGGGACAGGGACAGCTTTTCTAGGCTACACCTTC